The 21 T cell receptor beta chains in this list originate from one sample, sequenced in a study of shared clonotypes between healthy human individuals. The table came from immunoSEQ multiplex PCR; TCRdb's copy has only in-frame clones and leaves some out. The table includes about a million clones, 76% detected once. Sequencing used memory CD4+ T cells sorted from blood. The subset denotes: CD45RA-negative fraction. The receptor source for this set is a man between 18 and 29 years old in good health.

The chain has TRBV7-6 and TRBJ1-1; 7 bases align to TRBD1. This CDR3 is 15 amino acids long. Germline CDR1 SGHVS, CDR2 FNYEAQ. J gave up 5 bases and V 5 bases, and 11 bases lay outside the gene matches. As DNA, the CDR3 is TGTGCCAGCAGCAAACGAACAGGGGAGGGAACTGAAGCTTTCTTT. Translating it yields CASSKRTGEGTEAFF.

The chain employs TRBV15 and TRBJ2-1; 8 nucleotides agree with TRBD1. CDR1 is LNHNV, CDR2 YYDKDF, per germline (reference sequence). The junction had 2 bases not matched to a gene; V was cut back by 0 bases and J by 4 bases. CDR3 length equals 15 residues. This CDR3 is CATSRDDRGYNEQFF. CDR3 DNA sequence: TGTGCCACCAGCAGAGACGACAGGGGATACAATGAGCAGTTCTTC.

The V call is TRBV19, the J call TRBJ1-5; weak D call: TRBD1 (5 bases). Germline CDR1 reads LNHDA; CDR2 reads SQIVND (reference sequence). Trimming removed 0 bases at V and 1 base at J, with 7 bases between. The CDR3 has 15 amino acids. The CDR3 DNA follows: TGTGCCAGTAGTATAGAGGGGCAGAGCAATCAGCCCCAGCATTTT. Translated, it gives CASSIEGQSNQPQHF. Based on the CDR3 plus reference TRBV19 and TRBJ1-5, the full variable domain is DGGITQSPKYLFRKEGQNVTLSCEQNLNHDAMYWYRQDPGQGLRLIYYSQIVNDFQKGDIAEGYSVSREKKESFPLTVTSAQKNPTAFYLCASSIEGQSNQPQHFGDGTRLSIL.

The chain uses TRBV2 and TRBJ1-2; the D is unclear. V was trimmed by 3 bases and J by 8 bases, leaving 7 bases between them. Per the germline V gene, CDR1 is SNHLY and CDR2 is FYNNEI. This CDR3 contains 11 residues. This CDR3 reads CASSEGWGYTF. The CDR3 DNA is TGTGCCAGCAGTGAGGGTTGGGGCTACACCTTC. Based on the CDR3 plus reference TRBV2 and TRBJ1-2, the full variable domain is EPEVTQTPSHQVTQMGQEVILRCVPISNHLYFYWYRQILGQKVEFLVSFYNNEISEKSEIFDDQFSVERPDGSNFTLKIRSTKLEDSAMYFCASSEGWGYTFGSGTRLTVV.

With regard to this clone: Within the sample, other DNA sequences also encode this same CDR3. The chain employs TRBV7-6 and TRBJ1-1; D is unclear. Germline assignment: CDR1 SGHVS and CDR2 FNYEAQ. The CDR3 runs to 14 residues. With 1 base removed from V and 2 bases from J, the gap between germline ends came to 8 bases. The CDR3 DNA is TGTGCCAGCAGCTTAGGGGTGGGTAACACTGAAGCTTTCTTT. This sequence encodes CASSLGVGNTEAFF. Full variable domain (missing parts from reference TRBV7-6 and TRBJ1-1): GAGVSQSPRYKVTKRGQDVALRCDPISGHVSLYWYRQALGQGPEFLTYFNYEAQQDKSGLPNDRFSAERPEGSISTLTIQRTEQRDSAMYRCASSLGVGNTEAFFGQGTRLTVV.

This rearrangement joins TRBV4-1 to TRBJ2-1, with D maybe TRBD2 (6 bases). Trimming took off 5 bases at V and 4 bases at J, with 12 bases between the two ends. Germline V gene data show CDR1 as MGHRA and CDR2 as YSYEKL. CDR3 size: 14 residues. For the CDR3, the DNA is TGCGCCAGCAGCTCAGTGACTAGATACAATGAGCAGTTCTTC. This sequence encodes CASSSVTRYNEQFF.

In this sample, this clone turned up many times. Additional DNA sequences in this sample encode the identical CDR3. The chain recombines TRBV2 with TRBJ2-3; the D call may be TRBD1 or TRBD2 (5 bases each). Germline V gene sequence: CDR1 SNHLY, CDR2 FYNNEI. The CDR3 length is 12 residues. V gave up 5 bases and J gave up 5 bases, with 8 bases separating them. The CDR3 DNA follows: TGTGCCAGCAGTAGAGGGGAAGATACGCAGTATTTT. Translation: CASSRGEDTQYF.

The J gene is TRBJ2-2, the V gene TRBV7-2; D gene ambiguous. The V and J ends lost 1 base and 1 base respectively, with 7 bases between them. Germline V gene lookup returns CDR1 SGHTA and CDR2 FQGNSA. The CDR3 has 15 residues. The CDR3 nucleotides are TGTGCCAGCAGCTTAGGGGTTTGGAACACCGGGGAGCTGTTTTTT. The encoded protein is CASSLGVWNTGELFF.

The gene calls are TRBV18 and TRBJ2-2; TRBD1 or TRBD2 may be the D gene (5 bases each). V gave up 3 bases and J gave up 6 bases, with 20 bases separating them. This CDR3 has 17 residues. Germline values: CDR1 KGHSH, CDR2 LQKENI. In nucleotides, the CDR3 is TGTGCCAGCTCACCCCTCGGTCCGGGGCGCGAGGCCGGGGAGCTGTTTTTT. Its translation: CASSPLGPGREAGELFF.

The chain couples TRBV11-3 to TRBJ2-1, with 12 positions matching TRBD2. The germline V gene encodes CDR1 SGHNT and CDR2 YENEEA. The CDR3 runs to 16 residues. V lost 0 bases to trimming and J lost 7 bases; unmatched junction nucleotides: 4. CDR3 sequence: CASSLESLAGGNEQFF. Written as DNA, the CDR3 is TGTGCCAGCAGCTTAGAGAGTCTAGCGGGGGGGAATGAGCAGTTCTTC.

Notes on this clone: This same CDR3 is encoded by further DNA sequences in the sample. This rearrangement joins TRBV29-1 to TRBJ1-1, with a weak D call TRBD1 (6 bases). Germline lookup yields CDR1 SQVTM and CDR2 ANQGSEA. V shed 6 bases and J shed 4 bases, with 6 bases lying between them. This CDR3 comprises 10 residues. DNA of the CDR3: TGCAGCGTAGGGGGCACTGAAGCTTTCTTT. Protein product: CSVGGTEAFF.

V usage is TRBV4-1 and J usage is TRBJ1-2; possible D gene TRBD1, 5 bases. Trimming left V 0 bases short and J 0 bases short, with 11 bases between. Germline CDR1 MGHRA, CDR2 YSYEKL. The CDR3 contains 16 residues. The CDR3 loop reads CASSQERDGTNYGYTF. The CDR3 DNA follows: TGCGCCAGCAGCCAAGAACGGGACGGTACTAACTATGGCTACACCTTC.

The chain has TRBV2 and TRBJ2-2, with 8 bases matching TRBD2. Looked up from germline, CDR1 is SNHLY and CDR2 is FYNNEI. V dropped 6 bases and J dropped 6; count of bases not matched to a gene: 18. This CDR3 is 18 amino acids long. In DNA, the CDR3 is TGTGCCAGCAGACTCTCCGGGACTAGAAGTGTAAACCCCGGGGAGCTGTTTTTT. Residues: CASRLSGTRSVNPGELFF.

The chain has TRBV6-5 and TRBJ1-2, with D unclear. This CDR3 comprises 13 residues. The V end lost 2 bases, the J end lost 6 bases, and 10 bases lay between the germline ends. Germline loops: CDR1 MNHEY, CDR2 SVGAGI. The CDR3 region is CASSYGVLNGYTF. CDR3 DNA sequence: TGTGCCAGCAGTTACGGGGTGCTGAATGGCTACACCTTC.

This rearrangement joins TRBV6-1 to TRBJ2-7, with 7 bases matching TRBD1. The CDR3 totals 15 residues. In germline, CDR1 is MNHNS, CDR2 SASEGT. The ends lost 10 bases at V and 2 bases at J; junction bases unmatched: 14. CDR3 sequence: CATGFRMGQTYEQYF. As DNA, the CDR3 is TGTGCCACCGGATTTAGAATGGGACAGACCTACGAGCAGTACTTC.

This clone was detected once. The chain carries TRBV6-5 and TRBJ1-1; D ambiguous. The V gene's germline CDR1 is MNHEY and CDR2 SVGAGI. V gave up 6 bases and J gave up 4 bases, with 18 bases separating them. CDR3 length: 15 residues. The CDR3 protein is CASSPARGRFTEAFF. CDR3 in DNA: TGTGCCAGCAGCCCCGCGAGAGGGAGGTTCACTGAAGCTTTCTTT.

The chain carries TRBV7-2 and TRBJ1-5, with D maybe TRBD1 (5 bases). This CDR3 region has 16 residues. The V and J ends lost 1 base and 2 bases respectively, with 12 bases between them. CDR1 is SGHTA, CDR2 FQGNSA, per germline. The CDR3 region has the DNA TGTGCCAGCAGCTTAGATAGGGGCGCGGGCAATCAGCCCCAGCATTTT. Translating it yields CASSLDRGAGNQPQHF. Complete variable domain (other parts from reference TRBV7-2 and TRBJ1-5): GAGVSQSPSNKVTEKGKDVELRCDPISGHTALYWYRQSLGQGLEFLIYFQGNSAPDKSGLPSDRFSAERTGGSVSTLTIQRTQQEDSAVYLCASSLDRGAGNQPQHFGDGTRLSIL.

The genes are TRBV30 and TRBJ1-6, with D perhaps TRBD1 (5 bases). CDR1 and CDR2 from the germline V gene are GTSNPN and SVGIG (reference sequence). The CDR3 is 14 residues long. The V gene lost 7 bases and the J gene lost 0 bases, with 10 bases spanning the gap. This chain's CDR3 is CASRGDSYNSPLHF. As DNA, the CDR3 is TGTGCCTCGCGGGGGGACTCCTATAATTCACCCCTCCACTTT.

This clone was observed a single time. The chain has TRBV28 and TRBJ2-1; 8 nucleotides agree with TRBD2. The V gene's germline CDR1 is MDHEN and CDR2 SYDVKM. The CDR3 is 16 amino acids. The junction had 7 bases not matched to a gene; V was cut back by 5 bases and J by 1 base. CDR3 bases: TGTGCCAGCAGTCCCGGCCGACTAGCGTCCTACAATGAGCAGTTCTTC. Translation: CASSPGRLASYNEQFF.

Worth noting for this clone: Other DNA sequences in the same sample also yield this CDR3. The gene calls are TRBV30 and TRBJ1-2; D gene uncertain. Per germline, CDR1 GTSNPN and CDR2 SVGIG (reference sequence). The germline V and J ends were trimmed by 0 bases and 4 bases, with 9 bases remaining between them. CDR3 length equals 13 residues. CDR3 loop: CAWSVRAGYGYTF. In DNA form, the CDR3 reads TGTGCCTGGAGTGTACGGGCAGGCTATGGCTACACCTTC. The variable domain in full, with the rest retrieved from reference TRBV30 and TRBJ1-2, is SQTIHQWPATLVQPVGSPLSLECTVEGTSNPNLYWYRQAAGRGLQLLFYSVGIGQISSEVPQNLSASRPQDRQFILSSKKLLLSDSGFYLCAWSVRAGYGYTFGSGTRLTVV.

This rearrangement joins TRBV9 to TRBJ1-1; 8 bases map to TRBD1. Germline V lookup: CDR1 SGDLS, CDR2 YYNGEE. There are 17 residues in the CDR3. V was clipped by 1 base and J by 5 bases; unmatched bases: 13. In nucleotides, the CDR3 is TGTGCCAGCAGCGTATCCGGACAGGGAGAGGGAAAAACTGAAGCTTTCTTT. Its translation is CASSVSGQGEGKTEAFF.